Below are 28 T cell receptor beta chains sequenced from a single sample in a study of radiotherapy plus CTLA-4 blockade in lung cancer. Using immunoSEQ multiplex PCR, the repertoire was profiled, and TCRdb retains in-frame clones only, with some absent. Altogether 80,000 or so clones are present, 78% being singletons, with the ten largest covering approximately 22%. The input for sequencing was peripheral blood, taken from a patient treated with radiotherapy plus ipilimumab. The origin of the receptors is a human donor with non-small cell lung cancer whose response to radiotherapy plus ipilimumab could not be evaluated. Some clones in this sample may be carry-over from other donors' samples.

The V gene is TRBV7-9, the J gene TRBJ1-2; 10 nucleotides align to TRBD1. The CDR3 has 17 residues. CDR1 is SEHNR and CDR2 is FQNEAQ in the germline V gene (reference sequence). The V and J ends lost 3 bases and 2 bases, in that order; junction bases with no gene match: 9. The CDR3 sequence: CASSLGGQGYLNYGYTF. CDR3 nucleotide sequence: TGTGCCAGCAGCTTGGGGGGACAGGGGTATTTAAACTATGGCTACACCTTC.

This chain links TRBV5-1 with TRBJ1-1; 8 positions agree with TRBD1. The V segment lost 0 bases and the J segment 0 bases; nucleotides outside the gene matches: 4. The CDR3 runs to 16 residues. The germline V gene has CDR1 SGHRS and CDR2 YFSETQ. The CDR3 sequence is CASSLEAGGLNTEAFF. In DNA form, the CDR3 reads TGCGCCAGCAGCTTGGAGGCAGGGGGCCTGAACACTGAAGCTTTCTTT.

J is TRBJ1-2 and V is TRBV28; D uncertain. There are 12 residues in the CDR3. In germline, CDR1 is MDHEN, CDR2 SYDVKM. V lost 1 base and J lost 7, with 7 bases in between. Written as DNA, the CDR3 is TGTGCCAGCAGTTTATCAGGAAGTGGCTACACCTTC. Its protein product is CASSLSGSGYTF.

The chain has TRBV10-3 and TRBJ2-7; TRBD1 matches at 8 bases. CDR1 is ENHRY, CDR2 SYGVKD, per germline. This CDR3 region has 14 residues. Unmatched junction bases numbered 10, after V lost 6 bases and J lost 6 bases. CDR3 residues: CAISNRTGKSEQYF. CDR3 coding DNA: TGTGCCATCAGCAATAGGACAGGGAAGAGCGAGCAGTACTTC.

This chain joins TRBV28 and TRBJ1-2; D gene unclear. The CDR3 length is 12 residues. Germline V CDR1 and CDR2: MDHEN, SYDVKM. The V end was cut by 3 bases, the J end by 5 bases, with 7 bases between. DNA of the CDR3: TGTGCCAGCAGTTTTCGCCAGTATGGCTACACCTTC. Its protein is CASSFRQYGYTF.

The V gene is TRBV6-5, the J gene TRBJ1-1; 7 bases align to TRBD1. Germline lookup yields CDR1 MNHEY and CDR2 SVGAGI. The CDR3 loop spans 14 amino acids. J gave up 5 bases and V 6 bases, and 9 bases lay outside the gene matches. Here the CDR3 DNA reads TGTGCCAGCAGCCGCCCCAGGGGGACAACTGAAGCTTTCTTT. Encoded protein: CASSRPRGTTEAFF.

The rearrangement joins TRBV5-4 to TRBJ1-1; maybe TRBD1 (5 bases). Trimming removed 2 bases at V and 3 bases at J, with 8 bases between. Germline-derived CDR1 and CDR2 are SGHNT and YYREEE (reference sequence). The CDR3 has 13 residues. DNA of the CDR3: TGTGCCAGCAGCTTCCCGGGGGACACTGAAGCTTTCTTT. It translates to CASSFPGDTEAFF.

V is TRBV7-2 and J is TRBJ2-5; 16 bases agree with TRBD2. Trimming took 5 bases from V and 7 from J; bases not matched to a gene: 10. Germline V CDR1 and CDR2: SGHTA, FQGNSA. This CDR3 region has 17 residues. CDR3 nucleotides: TGTGCCAGCAGCCGAACAGGGGGACTAGCGGGGGGGCGGACCCAGTACTTC. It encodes CASSRTGGLAGGRTQYF.

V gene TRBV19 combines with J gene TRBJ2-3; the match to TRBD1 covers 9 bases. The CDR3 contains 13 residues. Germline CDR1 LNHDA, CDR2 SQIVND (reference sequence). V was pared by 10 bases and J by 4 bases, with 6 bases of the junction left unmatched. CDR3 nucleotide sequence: TGTGCCACCACGGGACAGGGCGCAGATACGCAGTATTTT. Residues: CATTGQGADTQYF.

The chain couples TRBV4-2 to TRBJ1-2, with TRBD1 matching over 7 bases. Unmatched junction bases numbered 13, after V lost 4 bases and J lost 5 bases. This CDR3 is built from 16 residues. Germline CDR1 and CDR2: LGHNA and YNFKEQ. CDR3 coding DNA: TGTGCCAGCAGCCTATCACTCACAGGGGAAGGGTATGGCTACACCTTC. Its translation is CASSLSLTGEGYGYTF.

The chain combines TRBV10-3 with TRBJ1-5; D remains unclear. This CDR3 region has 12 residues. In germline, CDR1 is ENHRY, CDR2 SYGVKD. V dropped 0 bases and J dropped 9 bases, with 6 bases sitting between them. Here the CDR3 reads CAISESRGPQHF. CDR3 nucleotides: TGTGCCATCAGTGAGTCGCGGGGGCCCCAGCATTTT.

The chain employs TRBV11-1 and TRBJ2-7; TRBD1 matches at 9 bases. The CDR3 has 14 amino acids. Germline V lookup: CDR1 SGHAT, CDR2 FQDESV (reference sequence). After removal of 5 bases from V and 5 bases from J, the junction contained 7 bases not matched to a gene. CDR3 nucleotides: TGTGCCAGCAGCCTATACGGACAGGGGAACGAGCAGTACTTC. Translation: CASSLYGQGNEQYF.

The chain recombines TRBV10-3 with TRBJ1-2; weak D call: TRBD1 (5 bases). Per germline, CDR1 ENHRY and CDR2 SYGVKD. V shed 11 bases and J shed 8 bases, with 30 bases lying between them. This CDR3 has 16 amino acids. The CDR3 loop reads CASREWPDITGNGYTF. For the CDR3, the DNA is TGTGCCTCCCGTGAGTGGCCGGATATCACAGGAAACGGCTACACCTTC.

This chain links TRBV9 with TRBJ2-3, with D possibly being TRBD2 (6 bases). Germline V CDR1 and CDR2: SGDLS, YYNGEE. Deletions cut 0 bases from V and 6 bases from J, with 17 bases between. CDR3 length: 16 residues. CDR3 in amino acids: CASSVEGGGVGDTQYF. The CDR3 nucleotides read TGTGCCAGCAGCGTAGAGGGAGGAGGTGTGGGGGATACGCAGTATTTT.

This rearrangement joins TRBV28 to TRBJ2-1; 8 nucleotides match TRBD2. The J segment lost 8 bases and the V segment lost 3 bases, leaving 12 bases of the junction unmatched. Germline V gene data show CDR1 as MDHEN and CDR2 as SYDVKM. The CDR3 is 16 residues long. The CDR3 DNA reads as TGTGCCAGCAGTTTCCCGGGGGGGGTTTTGCGGGATGAGCAGTTCTTC. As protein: CASSFPGGVLRDEQFF.

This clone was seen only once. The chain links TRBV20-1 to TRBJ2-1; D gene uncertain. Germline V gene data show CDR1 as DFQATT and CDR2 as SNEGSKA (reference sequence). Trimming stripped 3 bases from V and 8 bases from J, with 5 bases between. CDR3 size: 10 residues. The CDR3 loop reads CSARRYEQFF. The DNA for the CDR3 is TGCAGTGCTAGGAGGTATGAGCAGTTCTTC.

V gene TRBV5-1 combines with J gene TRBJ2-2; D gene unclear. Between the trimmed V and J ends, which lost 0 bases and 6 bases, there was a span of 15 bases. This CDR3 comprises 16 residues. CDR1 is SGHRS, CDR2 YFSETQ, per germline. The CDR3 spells CASSLEVLGLAGELFF. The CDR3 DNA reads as TGCGCCAGCAGCTTGGAAGTTCTTGGGCTGGCCGGGGAGCTGTTTTTT.

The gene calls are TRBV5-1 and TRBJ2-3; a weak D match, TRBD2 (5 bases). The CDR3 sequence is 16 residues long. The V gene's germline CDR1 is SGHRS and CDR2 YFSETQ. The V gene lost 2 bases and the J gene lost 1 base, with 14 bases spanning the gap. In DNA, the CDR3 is TGCGCCAGCAGCTTCCCACTAGTTGGAGGCACAGATACGCAGTATTTT. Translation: CASSFPLVGGTDTQYF.

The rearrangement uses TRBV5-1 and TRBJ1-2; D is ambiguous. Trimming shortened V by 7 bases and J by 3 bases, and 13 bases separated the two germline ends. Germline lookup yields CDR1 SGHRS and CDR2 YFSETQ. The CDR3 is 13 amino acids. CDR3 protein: CASAREPHYGYTF. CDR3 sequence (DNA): TGCGCCAGCGCCCGAGAACCCCACTATGGCTACACCTTC.

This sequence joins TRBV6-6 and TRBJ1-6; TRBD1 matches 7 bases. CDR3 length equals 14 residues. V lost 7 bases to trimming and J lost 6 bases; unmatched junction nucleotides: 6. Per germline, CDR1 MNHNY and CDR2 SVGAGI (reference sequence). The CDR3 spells CASKTGSGNSPLHF. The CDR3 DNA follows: TGTGCCAGCAAGACAGGGTCGGGTAATTCACCCCTCCACTTT.

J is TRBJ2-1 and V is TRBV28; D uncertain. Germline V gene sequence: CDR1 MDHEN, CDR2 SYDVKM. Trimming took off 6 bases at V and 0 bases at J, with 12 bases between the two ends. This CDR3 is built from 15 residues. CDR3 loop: CASRISQNSYNEQFF. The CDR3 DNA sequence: TGTGCCAGCAGGATTTCACAAAACTCCTACAATGAGCAGTTCTTC.

In nucleotides, the CDR3 is TGTGCCAGCTCAGATGACAGGGGGCGAGAAGGCTATGGCTACACCTTC. This gives the protein CASSDDRGREGYGYTF. The chain combines TRBV18 with TRBJ1-2; 10 bases agree with TRBD1. The V gene end was trimmed by 5 bases and the J gene end by 4 bases; junction bases not matched to a gene: 10. Germline assignment: CDR1 KGHSH and CDR2 LQKENI. There are 16 residues in the CDR3.

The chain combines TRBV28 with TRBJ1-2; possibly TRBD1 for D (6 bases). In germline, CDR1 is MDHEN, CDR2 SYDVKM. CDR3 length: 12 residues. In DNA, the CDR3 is TGTGCGACAGGCTCCTTTTACTATGGCTACACCTTC. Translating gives CATGSFYYGYTF.

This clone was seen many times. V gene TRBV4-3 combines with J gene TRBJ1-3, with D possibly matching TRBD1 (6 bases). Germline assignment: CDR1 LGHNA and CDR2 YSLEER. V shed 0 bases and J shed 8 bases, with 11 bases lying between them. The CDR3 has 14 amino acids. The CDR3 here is CASSQDTGRDTIYF. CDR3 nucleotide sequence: TGCGCCAGCAGCCAAGATACAGGGCGGGACACCATATATTTT.

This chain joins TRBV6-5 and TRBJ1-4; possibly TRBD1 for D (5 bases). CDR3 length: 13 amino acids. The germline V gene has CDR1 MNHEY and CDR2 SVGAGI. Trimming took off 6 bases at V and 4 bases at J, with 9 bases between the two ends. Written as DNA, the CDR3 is TGTGCCAGCAGCAGGGTCTATAATGAAAAACTGTTTTTT. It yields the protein CASSRVYNEKLFF.

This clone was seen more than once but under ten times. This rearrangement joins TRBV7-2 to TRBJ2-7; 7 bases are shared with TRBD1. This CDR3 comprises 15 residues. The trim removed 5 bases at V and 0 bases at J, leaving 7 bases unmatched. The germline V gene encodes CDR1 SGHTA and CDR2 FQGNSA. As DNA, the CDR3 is TGTGCCAGCAGCAATCGACAGGGAGACTCCTACGAGCAGTACTTC. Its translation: CASSNRQGDSYEQYF.

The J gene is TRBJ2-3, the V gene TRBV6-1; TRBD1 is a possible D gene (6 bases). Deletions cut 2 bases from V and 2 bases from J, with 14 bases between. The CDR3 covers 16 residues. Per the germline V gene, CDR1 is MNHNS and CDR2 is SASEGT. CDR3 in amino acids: CASSEFVRGITDTQYF. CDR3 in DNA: TGTGCCAGCAGTGAATTCGTCAGGGGTATCACAGATACGCAGTATTTT.

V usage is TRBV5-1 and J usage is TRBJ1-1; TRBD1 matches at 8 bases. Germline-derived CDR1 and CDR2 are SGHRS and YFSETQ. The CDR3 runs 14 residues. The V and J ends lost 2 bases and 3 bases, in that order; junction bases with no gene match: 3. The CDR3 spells CASSLQGGDTEAFF. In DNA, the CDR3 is TGCGCCAGCAGCTTACAGGGGGGGGACACTGAAGCTTTCTTT.